These 5 T cell receptor beta chains were sequenced from one sample in a study of blood T cell repertoires in COVID-19. Profiled with immunoSEQ multiplex PCR; TCRdb holds only in-frame clones, not every one. The sample holds 100,000 to 150,000 clones, roughly 80% seen once. Sequenced material: peripheral blood. The receptors come from a human donor in a cohort sampled during active COVID-19.

V is TRBV3-1 (or the pseudogene TRBV3-2) and J is TRBJ1-2, with a weak D call TRBD1 (5 bases). Between the trimmed V and J ends, which lost 4 bases and 10 bases, there was a span of 16 bases. Per germline, CDR1 LGHDT and CDR2 YNNKEL (reference sequence). The CDR3 covers 13 residues. The CDR3 sequence: CASSRRGGLDYTF. DNA of the CDR3: TGTGCCAGCAGCCGAAGGGGTGGGCTCGACTACACCTTC.

The chain is built from TRBV28 and TRBJ2-7; 9 bases are a match to TRBD2. There are 15 residues in the CDR3. Unmatched junction bases numbered 12, after V lost 8 bases and J lost 4 bases. Germline CDR1 MDHEN, CDR2 SYDVKM. The CDR3 is CASSVAGALRYEQYF. In DNA form, the CDR3 reads TGTGCCAGCTCAGTAGCGGGGGCTCTTCGGTACGAGCAGTACTTC.

The gene calls are TRBV7-2 and TRBJ2-6; the D is unclear. V was trimmed by 2 bases and J by 0 bases, leaving 5 bases between them. Germline V gene lookup returns CDR1 SGHTA and CDR2 FQGNSA. The CDR3 has 15 residues. The CDR3 region is CASSLRSSGANVLTF. CDR3 bases: TGTGCCAGCAGCTTACGGAGCTCTGGGGCCAACGTCCTGACTTTC.

In its sample, this clone was seen a few times. The V call is TRBV19, the J call TRBJ1-3; weak D call: TRBD1 (5 bases). The CDR3 has 14 amino acids. Germline values: CDR1 LNHDA, CDR2 SQIVND (reference sequence). Trimming cost V 5 bases and J 3 bases, with 11 bases left between them. DNA for the CDR3: TGTGCCAGTAGTCGGGGGGGTCGTGGAAACACCATATATTTT. Protein sequence: CASSRGGRGNTIYF.

The table lists this clone with a count of one. V and J are TRBV7-2 and TRBJ2-7; 7 bases fit TRBD1. The CDR3 totals 16 residues. CDR1 is SGHTA and CDR2 is FQGNSA in the germline V gene. The V gene end was trimmed by 4 bases and the J gene end by 0 bases; junction bases not matched to a gene: 9. The CDR3 bases are TGTGCCAGCAGCTCAACTGGACAGGAACCCTCCTACGAGCAGTACTTC. It is translated as CASSSTGQEPSYEQYF.